This T cell receptor beta chain was identified during a study of PD-1 blockade in mismatch repair-deficient tumors. Study-level background: All were previously treated, progressing patients with about 12 mismatch repair-deficient cancer types. General study findings and limits: Tumor-resident clones, often absent from pretreatment blood, expanded after pembrolizumab and then contracted.

All patients were mismatch repair deficient, assessed by either PCR or immunohistochemistry. TCR sequencing covered a few patients who responded to pembrolizumab. Turning to this clone: Its antigen is not known.

The protocol was immunoSEQ multiplex PCR, while the TCRdb copy is restricted to in-frame clones and leaves out a portion. The sample lists under 75,000 clones; 88% were seen once. This CDR3 is built from 15 residues. Per germline, CDR1 MNHNY and CDR2 SVGAGI (reference sequence). With 6 bases clipped from V and 5 bases from J, the junction kept 7 bases outside the gene matches. The V and J genes are TRBV6-6 and TRBJ2-5; the match to TRBD1 covers 12 bases. This clonotype originated in an adult with mismatch repair-deficient cancer. The sample here was peripheral blood, taken 52 weeks after starting pembrolizumab. CDR3 bases: TGTGCCAGCAGCTCGGGACAGGGGGCGAGGGAGACCCAGTACTTC. Protein sequence: CASSSGQGARETQYF.